This TCR beta chain was retrieved from a study of identical twins. Overall study findings and caveats: Invariant populations such as MAIT and iNKT cells could partly muddle zero-insertion analyses.

The cDNA had a unique molecular identifier and a template-switch universal primer site. TCRdb reprocessed the 5' RACE reads via MiXCR and lists one record per CDR3 protein. The table shows about 530,000 distinct CDR3 sequences, with around 15% occurring only once. Healthy Caucasians alone served as donors. CDR1 is DFQATT, CDR2 SNEGSKA, per germline (reference sequence). J lost 1 base, V lost 7 bases, and 7 bases had no gene match. This CDR3 has 16 amino acids. For this clonotype: Its antigen is currently unknown.

These same data were also listed under a study on yellow fever vaccine responses in identical twins.

The receptor was isolated from a woman aged 18-29 years in good health. Sequences were obtained from CD4+ T cells sorted from blood. The chain carries TRBV20-1 and TRBJ2-3, with 14 bases that match TRBD2. As DNA, the CDR3 is TGCAGTGTCGCGCCGGGACTAGCGGGAGGCACAGATACGCAGTATTTT. Translation: CSVAPGLAGGTDTQYF.